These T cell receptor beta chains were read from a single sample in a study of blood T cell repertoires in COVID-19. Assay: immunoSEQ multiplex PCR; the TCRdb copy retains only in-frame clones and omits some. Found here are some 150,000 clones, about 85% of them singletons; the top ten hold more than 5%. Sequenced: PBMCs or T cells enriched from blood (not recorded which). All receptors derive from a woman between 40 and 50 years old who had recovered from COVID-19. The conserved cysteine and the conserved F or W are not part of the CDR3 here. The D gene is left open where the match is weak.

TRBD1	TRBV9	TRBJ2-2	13	ASSGGTGNTGELF
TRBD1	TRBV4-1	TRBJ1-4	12	ASSLQGAGEKLF
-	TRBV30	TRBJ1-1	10	AWRWGNTEAF
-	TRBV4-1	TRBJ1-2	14	ASSQERRGGVFRYT
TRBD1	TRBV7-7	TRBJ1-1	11	ASSADRDTEAF
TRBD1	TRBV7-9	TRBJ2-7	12	ASSLQGEGYEQY
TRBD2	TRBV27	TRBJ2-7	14	ASSFGLAGVNYEQY
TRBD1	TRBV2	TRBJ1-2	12	ASGGQGEAYGYT
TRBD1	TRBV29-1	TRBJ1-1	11	SVMTGGNTEAF
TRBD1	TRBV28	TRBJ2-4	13	ASSGTGVAKNIQY
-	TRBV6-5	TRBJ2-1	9	ATRFGTQQF
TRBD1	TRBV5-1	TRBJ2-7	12	ASSRGQGAYEQY
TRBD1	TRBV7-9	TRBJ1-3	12	ASSPRDSGNTIY
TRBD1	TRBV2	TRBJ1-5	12	ASRDRGDNQPQH
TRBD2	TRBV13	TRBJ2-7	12	ASSRGEGTYEQY